The T cell receptor beta chain described here comes from a study of HIV-infected patients and healthy controls. cDNA was made from about 500 ng RNA using alpha and beta constant primers. Using multiplexing indices, alpha and beta chain libraries were generated apart by chain-specific third strand synthesis. TCRdb re-derived calls from the 5' RACE reads in MiXCR, one entry per CDR3 protein. This table holds about 13,000 distinct CDR3 sequences, 9.5% to 13% found once. This CDR3 has 15 residues. Germline V gene sequence: CDR1 SGHAT, CDR2 FQNNGV. Trimming cost V 5 bases and J 2 bases, with 13 bases left between them. No cell fractionation was done, so the repertoire covers all unsorted peripheral blood T cells.

The TCR comes from an adult in good health. What was sequenced was blood. V gene TRBV11-2 combines with J gene TRBJ2-1; D gene ambiguous. CDR3 loop: CASSATPSTYNEQFF. The CDR3 DNA follows: TGTGCCAGCAGCGCGACTCCCTCAACCTACAATGAGCAGTTCTTC.